The 2 T cell receptor beta chains given below trace back to one sample, sequenced in a study of T cells in localized non-small cell lung cancer. Data came from immunoSEQ multiplex PCR; TCRdb stores just in-frame clones and leaves some out. The repertoire holds 20,000 to 25,000 clones, with roughly 83% as singletons. This sample comprised peripheral blood, obtained before any cancer treatment. The receptor set was obtained from a man between 40 and 75 years old with stage I lung adenocarcinoma.

The chain combines TRBV7-8 with TRBJ2-3; D remains ambiguous. The germline V and J ends were trimmed by 5 bases and 2 bases, with 11 bases remaining between them. The CDR3 totals 14 residues. The germline V gene has CDR1 SGHVS and CDR2 FQNEAQ. The CDR3 spells CASSPTSFTDTQYF. CDR3 in DNA: TGTGCCAGCAGCCCGACGAGTTTCACAGATACGCAGTATTTT.

CDR3 amino acids: CASSIPGGLNTGELFF. Here the CDR3 DNA reads TGTGCCAGCTCCATTCCAGGGGGCTTGAACACCGGGGAGCTGTTTTTT. This chain joins TRBV9 and TRBJ2-2; 8 bases fit TRBD1. Trimming removed 7 bases from V and 1 base from J; junction bases left unmatched: 9. CDR1 and CDR2 (germline): SGDLS, YYNGEE. This CDR3 comprises 16 residues.